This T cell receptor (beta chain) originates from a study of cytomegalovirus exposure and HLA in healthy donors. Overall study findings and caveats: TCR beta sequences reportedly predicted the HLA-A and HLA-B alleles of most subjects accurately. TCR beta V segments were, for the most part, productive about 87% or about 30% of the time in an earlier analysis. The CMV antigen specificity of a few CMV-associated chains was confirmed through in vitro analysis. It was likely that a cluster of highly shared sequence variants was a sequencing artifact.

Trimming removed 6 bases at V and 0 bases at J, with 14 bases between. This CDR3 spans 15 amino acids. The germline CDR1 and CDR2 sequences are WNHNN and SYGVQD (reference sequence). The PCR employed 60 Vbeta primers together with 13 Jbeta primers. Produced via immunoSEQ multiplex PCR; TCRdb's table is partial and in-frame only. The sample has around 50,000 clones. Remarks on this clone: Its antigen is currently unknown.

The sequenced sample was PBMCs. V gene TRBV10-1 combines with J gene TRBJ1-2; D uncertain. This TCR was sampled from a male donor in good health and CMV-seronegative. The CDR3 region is CASRLVLPSNYGYTF. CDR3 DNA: TGCGCCAGCAGGCTGGTCCTACCCTCTAACTATGGCTACACCTTC.